A selection of T cell receptor beta chains follows, all from one sample in a study of blood T cell repertoires in COVID-19. Generated by immunoSEQ multiplex PCR, the TCRdb table keeps only in-frame clones and is missing some. The sample holds approximately 450,000 clones, 70% to 90% seen once. The sequencing sample was made of PBMCs or T cells enriched from blood (not recorded which). The receptors shown here come from a young woman with acute COVID-19. The CDR3 runs from the conserved cysteine through the conserved F or W. The order of the fields is clone size, D gene, J gene, V gene, CDR3 protein, CDR3 DNA. A D gene is named only where the DNA matches it firmly. Expanded clones get a size class; other rows say once, few or many, or leave the size out.

NA	TRBD1	TRBJ1-5	TRBV19	CASRQGRGNQPQHF	TGTGCCAGTCGACAGGGGAGAGGCAATCAGCCCCAGCATTTT
NA	NA	TRBJ1-1	TRBV4-1	CASSQDLRGSTEAFF	TGCGCCAGCAGCCAAGATTTAAGGGGTAGCACTGAAGCTTTCTTT
NA	NA	TRBJ2-3	TRBV3-1/TRBV3-2	CASSPGLTDTQYF	TGTGCCAGCAGCCCGGGACTTACAGATACGCAGTATTTT
NA	TRBD1	TRBJ2-3	TRBV7-7	CASSLGTDRTDTQYF	TGTGCTAGCAGCCTCGGGACAGATCGCACAGATACGCAGTATTTT
NA	TRBD1	TRBJ1-5	TRBV10-3	CAIRGTGGSQPQHF	TGTGCCATCAGGGGGACAGGGGGTAGTCAGCCCCAGCATTTT
NA	NA	TRBJ1-2	TRBV7-9	CASSSGSGGGGYGYTF	TGTGCCAGCAGCTCCGGTTCGGGGGGAGGAGGGTATGGCTACACCTTC
NA	NA	TRBJ2-3	TRBV7-9	CASRTRDTSTDTQYF	TGTGCCAGCAGAACCAGGGATACTAGCACAGATACGCAGTATTTT
NA	NA	TRBJ1-5	TRBV7-2	CASNLRVNQPQHF	TGTGCCAGCAACTTACGCGTTAATCAGCCCCAGCATTTT
NA	TRBD1	TRBJ2-5	TRBV6-5	CASSYWYGTGRETQYF	TGTGCCAGCAGTTACTGGTATGGGACAGGGAGAGAGACCCAGTACTTC
few	TRBD1	TRBJ1-2	TRBV2	CASRQGRGYTF	TGTGCCAGCCGACAGGGAAGAGGCTACACCTTC
NA	TRBD2	TRBJ2-1	TRBV9	CASSTSGASYNEQFF	TGTGCCAGCAGCACTAGCGGAGCCTCCTACAATGAGCAGTTCTTC
NA	NA	TRBJ1-1	TRBV30	CAWTSGRNTEAFF	TGTGCCTGGACGTCGGGTCGGAACACTGAAGCTTTCTTT
NA	NA	TRBJ2-7	TRBV11-2	CASSLGQLKGHEQYF	TGTGCCAGCAGCTTAGGACAGCTCAAGGGCCACGAGCAGTACTTC
NA	TRBD1	TRBJ1-3	TRBV5-4	CASSLFGTAGVGSGNTIYF	TGTGCCAGCAGCTTGTTTGGGACAGCCGGCGTAGGCTCTGGAAACACCATATATTTT
NA	TRBD1	TRBJ1-5	TRBV10-2	CASSESGTGGFSNQPQHF	TGCGCCAGCAGTGAGTCGGGGACAGGGGGTTTTTCCAATCAGCCCCAGCATTTT
NA	NA	TRBJ1-5	TRBV3-1/TRBV3-2	CASSQVHGGQPQHF	TGTGCCAGCAGCCAAGTTCACGGGGGACAGCCCCAGCATTTT
once	NA	TRBJ1-1	TRBV6-5	CASSYSGGTAEAFF	TGTGCCAGCAGTTACTCGGGGGGAACGGCTGAAGCTTTCTTT
NA	NA	TRBJ2-7	TRBV3-1/TRBV3-2	CASSQDEVAVQYF	TGTGCCAGCAGCCAAGATGAGGTAGCGGTGCAGTACTTC
NA	TRBD2	TRBJ2-1	TRBV27	CASRPAGSGSTNEQFF	TGTGCCAGCAGACCAGCGGGTAGCGGGAGTACGAATGAGCAGTTCTTC
many	NA	TRBJ1-2	TRBV10-3	CASGIEANYGYTF	TGTGCCTCCGGGATAGAGGCTAACTATGGCTACACCTTC
few	NA	TRBJ1-2	TRBV12-3/TRBV12-4	CASSLLAGTSYTF	TGTGCCAGCAGTTTACTTGCGGGGACGAGCTACACCTTC
NA	TRBD2	TRBJ2-7	TRBV9	CASSVGGLGYEQYF	TGTGCCAGCAGCGTAGGGGGACTAGGCTACGAGCAGTACTTC
NA	NA	TRBJ1-1	TRBV29-1	CSVEGGIGGGATEAFF	TGCAGCGTTGAAGGAGGGATAGGAGGGGGGGCCACTGAAGCTTTCTTT
NA	NA	TRBJ2-7	TRBV7-9	CASPGDGEQYF	TGTGCCAGTCCAGGGGATGGAGAGCAGTACTTC
NA	NA	TRBJ1-5	TRBV19	CASNSAGGFQPQHF	TGTGCCAGTAATTCCGCTGGGGGCTTCCAGCCCCAGCATTTT
NA	NA	TRBJ1-5	TRBV4-1	CASSQESDSPSHF	TGCGCCAGCAGCCAAGAGTCGGACAGCCCTTCGCATTTT
NA	NA	TRBJ2-7	TRBV28	CASSGRQDLSYEQYF	TGTGCCAGCAGCGGACGACAGGATTTGTCCTACGAGCAGTACTTC
NA	NA	TRBJ2-1	TRBV5-1	CASSDRQKGEQFF	TGCGCCAGCAGTGACAGGCAAAAAGGAGAGCAGTTCTTC
NA	NA	TRBJ2-1	TRBV9	CASSVGHGESSYNEQFF	TGTGCCAGCAGCGTAGGGCACGGGGAAAGCTCCTACAATGAGCAGTTCTTC
NA	TRBD1	TRBJ1-2	TRBV28	CASSFQGVGVRGYTF	TGTGCCAGCAGTTTTCAGGGGGTTGGGGTGAGGGGCTACACCTTC
NA	NA	TRBJ2-1	TRBV11-2	CASSLDPRGPGGEQFF	TGTGCCAGCAGCTTAGACCCGCGGGGGCCGGGGGGTGAGCAGTTCTTC
NA	NA	TRBJ1-2	TRBV9	CASSQRTEGSYGYTF	TGTGCCAGCAGCCAACGGACAGAGGGGAGCTATGGCTACACCTTC
once	TRBD1	TRBJ1-2	TRBV7-2	CASSPDRGEFGYTF	TGTGCCAGCAGCCCCGACAGGGGTGAGTTTGGCTACACCTTC
once	TRBD1	TRBJ1-2	TRBV10-3	CAISESGTGGASSGYTF	TGTGCCATCAGTGAGTCAGGAACAGGGGGCGCGTCAAGTGGCTACACCTTC
NA	TRBD1	TRBJ2-1	TRBV2	CASRDRGLYNEQFF	TGTGCCAGCAGAGACAGGGGCCTTTACAATGAGCAGTTCTTC
NA	NA	TRBJ1-2	TRBV12-5	CASGRDNYGYTF	TGTGCTAGTGGTCGAGATAACTATGGCTACACCTTC
NA	TRBD2	TRBJ2-3	TRBV4-3	CASSQEVPESGRAFIADTQYF	TGCGCCAGCAGCCAAGAAGTCCCTGAAAGCGGGAGGGCCTTTATCGCAGATACGCAGTATTTT
NA	TRBD2	TRBJ2-3	TRBV6-5	CASSNSGRGTDTQYF	TGTGCCAGCAGCAACAGCGGGAGGGGAACAGATACGCAGTATTTT
NA	TRBD1	TRBJ1-1	TRBV7-9	CASSSTGEYTEAFF	TGTGCCAGCAGCTCGACAGGGGAATACACTGAAGCTTTCTTT
once	TRBD2	TRBJ2-3	TRBV7-9	CASSLSPGRGADTQYF	TGTGCCAGCAGCTTATCGCCCGGGAGGGGGGCAGATACGCAGTATTTT
few	TRBD1	TRBJ1-5	TRBV5-6	CASSLRIGTGKKRDQPQHF	TGTGCCAGCAGCTTGAGAATTGGGACAGGGAAGAAGAGAGATCAGCCCCAGCATTTT
NA	TRBD2	TRBJ2-1	TRBV9	CASSVDSGSNEQFF	TGTGCCAGCAGCGTAGATAGCGGGAGCAATGAGCAGTTCTTC
NA	NA	TRBJ1-5	TRBV2	CASRVGDLRGQPQHF	TGTGCCAGCAGGGTGGGAGACTTGAGAGGTCAGCCCCAGCATTTT
NA	NA	TRBJ1-1	TRBV7-9	CASSLALTGGTEAFF	TGTGCCAGCAGCTTAGCGCTAACGGGGGGCACTGAAGCTTTCTTT
NA	TRBD2	TRBJ2-2	TRBV7-6	CASSLGLPTGELFF	TGTGCCAGCAGCCTGGGACTACCTACCGGGGAGCTGTTTTTT